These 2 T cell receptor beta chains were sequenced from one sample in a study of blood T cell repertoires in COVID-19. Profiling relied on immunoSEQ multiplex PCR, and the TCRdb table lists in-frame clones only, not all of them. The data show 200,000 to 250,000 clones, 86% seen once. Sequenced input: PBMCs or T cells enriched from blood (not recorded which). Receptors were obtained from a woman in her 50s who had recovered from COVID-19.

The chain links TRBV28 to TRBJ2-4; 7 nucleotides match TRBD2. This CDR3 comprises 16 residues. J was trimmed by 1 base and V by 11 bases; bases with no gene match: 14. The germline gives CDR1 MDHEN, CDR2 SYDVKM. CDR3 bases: TGTGCCGGCCCTCGTCGTCGGGAGGCGGCCAAAAACATTCAGTACTTC. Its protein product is CAGPRRREAAKNIQYF.

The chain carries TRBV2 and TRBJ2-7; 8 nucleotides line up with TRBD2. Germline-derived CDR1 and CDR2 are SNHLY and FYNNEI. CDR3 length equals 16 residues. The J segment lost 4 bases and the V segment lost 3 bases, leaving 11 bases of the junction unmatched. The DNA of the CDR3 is TGTGCCAGCAGTGAGTGGGGGGGACTAGTTGGTTACGAGCAGTACTTC. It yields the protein CASSEWGGLVGYEQYF. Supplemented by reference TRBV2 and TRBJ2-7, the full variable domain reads EPEVTQTPSHQVTQMGQEVILRCVPISNHLYFYWYRQILGQKVEFLVSFYNNEISEKSEIFDDQFSVERPDGSNFTLKIRSTKLEDSAMYFCASSEWGGLVGYEQYFGPGTRLTVT.